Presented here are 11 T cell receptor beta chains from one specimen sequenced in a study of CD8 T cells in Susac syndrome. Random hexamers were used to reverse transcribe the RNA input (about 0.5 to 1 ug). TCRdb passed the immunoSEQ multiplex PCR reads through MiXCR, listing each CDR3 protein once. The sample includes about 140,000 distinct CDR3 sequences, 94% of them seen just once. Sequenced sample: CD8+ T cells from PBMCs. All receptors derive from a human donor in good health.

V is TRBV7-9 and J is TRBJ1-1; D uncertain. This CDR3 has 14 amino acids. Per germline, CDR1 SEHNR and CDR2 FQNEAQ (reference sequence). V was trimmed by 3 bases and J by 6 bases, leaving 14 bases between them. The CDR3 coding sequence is TGTGCCAGCAGCTTTCCGGACCCACGCTCTGAAGCTTTCTTT. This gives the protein CASSFPDPRSEAFF.

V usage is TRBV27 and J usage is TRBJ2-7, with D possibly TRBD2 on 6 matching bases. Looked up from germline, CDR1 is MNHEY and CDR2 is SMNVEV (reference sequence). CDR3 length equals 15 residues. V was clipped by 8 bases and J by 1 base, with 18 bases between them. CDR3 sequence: CASGLTGAPSYEQYF. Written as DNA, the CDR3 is TGTGCCAGCGGCCTCACGGGAGCCCCTTCCTACGAGCAGTACTTC.

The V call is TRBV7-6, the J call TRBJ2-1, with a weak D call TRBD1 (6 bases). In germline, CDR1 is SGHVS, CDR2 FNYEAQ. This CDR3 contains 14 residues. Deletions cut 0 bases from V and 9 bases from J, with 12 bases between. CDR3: CASSLAMGAGEQFF. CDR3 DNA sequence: TGTGCCAGCAGCTTAGCGATGGGGGCGGGTGAGCAGTTCTTC.

The CDR3 coding sequence is TGCAGTGCAGGGGGACTAGGGGGGATATACAATGAGCAGTTCTTC. This sequence encodes CSAGGLGGIYNEQFF. The chain carries TRBV20-1 and TRBJ2-1; 8 positions match TRBD2. Germline trimming cut 6 bases from V and 4 bases from J; bases unmatched to any gene: 11. This CDR3 has 15 amino acids. Germline lookup yields CDR1 DFQATT and CDR2 SNEGSKA (reference sequence).

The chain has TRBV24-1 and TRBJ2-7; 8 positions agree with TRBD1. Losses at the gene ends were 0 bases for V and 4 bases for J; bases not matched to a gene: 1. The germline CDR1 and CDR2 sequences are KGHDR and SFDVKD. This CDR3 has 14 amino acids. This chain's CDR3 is CATSDLRTGYEQYF. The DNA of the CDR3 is TGTGCCACCAGTGATTTGCGGACAGGGTACGAGCAGTACTTC.

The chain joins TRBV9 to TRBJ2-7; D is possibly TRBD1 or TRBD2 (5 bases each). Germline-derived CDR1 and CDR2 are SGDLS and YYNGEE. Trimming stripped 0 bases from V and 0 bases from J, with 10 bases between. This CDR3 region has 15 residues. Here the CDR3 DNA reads TGTGCCAGCAGCGTAGGAGGGACGGACTCCTACGAGCAGTACTTC. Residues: CASSVGGTDSYEQYF.

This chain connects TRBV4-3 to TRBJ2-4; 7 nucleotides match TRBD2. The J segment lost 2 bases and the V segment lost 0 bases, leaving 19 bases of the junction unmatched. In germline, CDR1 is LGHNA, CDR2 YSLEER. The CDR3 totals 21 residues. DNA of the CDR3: TGCGCCAGCAGCCAAGAGGAGACGGCTAGCGGAGTTCCACGGACCAAAAACATTCAGTACTTC. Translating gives CASSQEETASGVPRTKNIQYF.

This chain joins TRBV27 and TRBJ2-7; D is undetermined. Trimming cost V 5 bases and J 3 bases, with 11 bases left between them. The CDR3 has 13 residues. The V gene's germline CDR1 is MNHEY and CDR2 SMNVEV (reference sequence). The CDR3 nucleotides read TGTGCCAGCAGTGAGAGGATTCTCTACGAGCAGTACTTC. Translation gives CASSERILYEQYF.

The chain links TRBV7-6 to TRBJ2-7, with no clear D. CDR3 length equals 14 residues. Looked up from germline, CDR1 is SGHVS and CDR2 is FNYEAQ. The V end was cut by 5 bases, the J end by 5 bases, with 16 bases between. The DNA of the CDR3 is TGTGCCAGCAGCGAAGATCCCCAGGATCACGAGCAGTACTTC. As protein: CASSEDPQDHEQYF.

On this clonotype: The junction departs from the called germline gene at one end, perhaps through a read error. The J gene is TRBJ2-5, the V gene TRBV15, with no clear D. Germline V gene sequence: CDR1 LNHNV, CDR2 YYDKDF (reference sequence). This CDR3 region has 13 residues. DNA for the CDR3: TGTGCCACCAGCAGAGATCGACAAGGGACCCAGTACTTC. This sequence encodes CATSRDRQGTQYF.

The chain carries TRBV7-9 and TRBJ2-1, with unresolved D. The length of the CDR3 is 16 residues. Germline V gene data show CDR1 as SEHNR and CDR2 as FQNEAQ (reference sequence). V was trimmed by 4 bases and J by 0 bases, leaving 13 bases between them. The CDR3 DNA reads TGTGCCAGCAGCTCGCACCAGGCGAGCTCCTACAATGAGCAGTTCTTC. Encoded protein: CASSSHQASSYNEQFF.